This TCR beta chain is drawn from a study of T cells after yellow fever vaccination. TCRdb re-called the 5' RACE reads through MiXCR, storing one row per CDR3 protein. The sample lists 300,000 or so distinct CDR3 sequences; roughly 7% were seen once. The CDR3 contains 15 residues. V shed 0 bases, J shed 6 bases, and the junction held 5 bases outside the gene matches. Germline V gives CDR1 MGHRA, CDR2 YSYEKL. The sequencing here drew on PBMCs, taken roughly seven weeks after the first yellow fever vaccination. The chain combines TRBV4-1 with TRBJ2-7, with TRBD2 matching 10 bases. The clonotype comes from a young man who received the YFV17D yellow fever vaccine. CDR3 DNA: TGCGCCAGCAGCCAAGATAGCGGGGGGTTTCCCGAGCAGTACTTC. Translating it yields CASSQDSGGFPEQYF.